The clone carrying this TCR beta chain has ten or more counts. The sample belongs to a study of low-dose radiotherapy and immunotherapy resistance in tumors. For the study at large: Participants in Cohort 1 were administered 0.5 Gy per fraction at 2-week intervals, to a cumulative dose of 6.5 Gy.

The time point was: before trial treatment. Low-dose radiotherapy, low-dose cyclophosphamide, aspirin, ipilimumab and nivolumab were all given to the donors. Priming of first-strand cDNA relied on TRAV- and TRBV-specific primers (covering alpha and beta chains). PCR amplification of the TCRs was performed with Phusion for 20 PCR cycles, and it relied on a constant-region primer together with a V-primer adapter. MiXCR was run by TCRdb on the reads, yielding one entry per CDR3 protein. Found here are some 85,000 distinct CDR3 sequences, 15% to 20% of them singletons; the top ten hold around 6.1%. The V segment lost 4 bases and the J segment 4 bases; nucleotides outside the gene matches: 5. Germline lookup yields CDR1 KGHDR and CDR2 SFDVKD. The CDR3 covers 16 residues.

The sample here was PBMCs, taken before treatment. This sequence was found in a male donor with prostate cancer. The chain is built from TRBV24-1 and TRBJ1-4; 10 nucleotides align to TRBD1. The CDR3 is CATSEPGTGDNEKLFF. CDR3 coding DNA: TGTGCCACCAGTGAACCCGGGACAGGGGATAATGAAAAACTGTTTTTT.